The T cell receptor beta chain under discussion was sequenced for a study of blood T cells in healthy people across ages. A second about 7 to 12 cycle PCR used barcoded and J-beta primers. Each CDR3 protein gets one entry after TCRdb re-called the 5' RACE reads with MiXCR. The sample yields more than 600,000 distinct CDR3 sequences, around a quarter seen once. V lost 4 bases and J 5 bases, leaving 17 bases between the germline ends. Germline CDR1 and CDR2: MGHRA and YSYEKL. The CDR3 totals 15 residues. The sample also formed part of further work on T cells of mothers and their children. That publication notes: Reads obtained per mother exceeded 10 million TCR beta CDR3 reads, with 3 million to 3.5 million obtained per child.

Material for sequencing was blood. This chain uses TRBV4-1 with TRBJ2-5; the D call may be TRBD1 or TRBD2 (5 bases each). The receptor's source is a boy aged 10-17 years in good health. CDR3 sequence reads: CASSPSSGGLETQYF. CDR3 coding DNA: TGCGCCAGCAGCCCTAGTTCTGGGGGTCTGGAGACCCAGTACTTC.